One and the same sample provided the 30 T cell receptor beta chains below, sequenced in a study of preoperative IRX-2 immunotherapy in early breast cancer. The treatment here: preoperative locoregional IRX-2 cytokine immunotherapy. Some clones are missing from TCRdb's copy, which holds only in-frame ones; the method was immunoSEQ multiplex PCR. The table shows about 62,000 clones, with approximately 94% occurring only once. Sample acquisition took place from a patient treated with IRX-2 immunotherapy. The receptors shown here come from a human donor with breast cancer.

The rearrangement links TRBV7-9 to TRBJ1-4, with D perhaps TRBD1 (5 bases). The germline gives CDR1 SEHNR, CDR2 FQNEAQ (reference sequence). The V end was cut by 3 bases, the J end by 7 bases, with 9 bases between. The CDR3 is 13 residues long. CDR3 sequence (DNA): TGTGCCAGCAGCTTTGCAGGGACTGAAAAACTGTTTTTT. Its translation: CASSFAGTEKLFF.

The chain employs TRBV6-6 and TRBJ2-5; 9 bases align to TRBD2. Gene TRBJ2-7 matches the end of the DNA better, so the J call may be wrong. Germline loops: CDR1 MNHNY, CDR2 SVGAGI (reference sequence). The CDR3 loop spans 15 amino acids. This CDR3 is CASSTWGGRAHEQYF. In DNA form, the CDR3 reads TGTGCCAGCAGCACTTGGGGCGGGAGGGCCCACGAGCAGTACTTC.

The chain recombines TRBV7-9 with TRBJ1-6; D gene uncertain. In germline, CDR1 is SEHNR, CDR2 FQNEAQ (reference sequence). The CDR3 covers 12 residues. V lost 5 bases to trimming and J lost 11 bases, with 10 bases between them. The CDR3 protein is CASSLELPPLHF. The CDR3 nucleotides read TGTGCCAGCAGCCTTGAATTGCCACCCCTCCACTTT.

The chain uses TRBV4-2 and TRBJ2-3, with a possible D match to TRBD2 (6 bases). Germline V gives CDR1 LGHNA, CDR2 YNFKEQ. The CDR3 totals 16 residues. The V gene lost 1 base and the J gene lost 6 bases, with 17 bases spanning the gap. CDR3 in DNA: TGTGCCAGCAGCCAAGTTGTCCACGGGGCGGGGGATACGCAGTATTTT. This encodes CASSQVVHGAGDTQYF.

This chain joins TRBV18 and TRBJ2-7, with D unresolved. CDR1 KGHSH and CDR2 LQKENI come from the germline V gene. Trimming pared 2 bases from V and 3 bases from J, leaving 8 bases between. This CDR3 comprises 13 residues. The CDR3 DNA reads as TGTGCCAGCTCACCATCGGTGGACTACGAGCAGTACTTC. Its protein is CASSPSVDYEQYF.

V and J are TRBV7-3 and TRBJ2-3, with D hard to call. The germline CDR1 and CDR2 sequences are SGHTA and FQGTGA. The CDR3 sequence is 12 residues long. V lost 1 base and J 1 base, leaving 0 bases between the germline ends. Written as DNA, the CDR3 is TGTGCCAGCAGCTTAAGCACAGATACGCAGTATTTT. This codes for CASSLSTDTQYF.

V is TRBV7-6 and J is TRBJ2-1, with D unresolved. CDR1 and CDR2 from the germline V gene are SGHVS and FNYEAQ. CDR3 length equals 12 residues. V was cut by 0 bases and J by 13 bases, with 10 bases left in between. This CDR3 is CASSLAYVPQFF. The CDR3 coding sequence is TGTGCCAGCAGCTTAGCGTATGTGCCTCAGTTCTTC.

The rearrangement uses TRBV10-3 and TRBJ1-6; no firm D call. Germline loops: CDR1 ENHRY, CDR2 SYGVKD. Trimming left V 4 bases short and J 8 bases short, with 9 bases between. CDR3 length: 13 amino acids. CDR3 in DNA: TGTGCCATCAGTGGTGGGTTTGATTCACCCCTCCACTTT. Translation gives CAISGGFDSPLHF.

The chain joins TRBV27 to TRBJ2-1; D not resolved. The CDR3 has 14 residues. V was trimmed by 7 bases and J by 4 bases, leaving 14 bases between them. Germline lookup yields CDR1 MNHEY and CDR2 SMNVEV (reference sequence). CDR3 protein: CASTYNSGYNEQFF. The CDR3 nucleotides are TGTGCCAGCACTTACAATAGTGGTTACAATGAGCAGTTCTTC.

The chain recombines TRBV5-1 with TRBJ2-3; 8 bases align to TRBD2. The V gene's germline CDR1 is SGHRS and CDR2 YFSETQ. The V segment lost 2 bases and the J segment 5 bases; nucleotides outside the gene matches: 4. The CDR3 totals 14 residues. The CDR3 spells CASSFNRGGDTQYF. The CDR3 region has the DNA TGCGCCAGCAGCTTTAACCGGGGGGGAGATACGCAGTATTTT.

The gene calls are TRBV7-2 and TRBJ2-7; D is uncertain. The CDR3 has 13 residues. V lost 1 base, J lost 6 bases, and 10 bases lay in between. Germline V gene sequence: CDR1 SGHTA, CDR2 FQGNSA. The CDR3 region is CASSLGPSREQYF. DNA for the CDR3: TGTGCCAGCAGCTTAGGCCCATCACGCGAGCAGTACTTC.

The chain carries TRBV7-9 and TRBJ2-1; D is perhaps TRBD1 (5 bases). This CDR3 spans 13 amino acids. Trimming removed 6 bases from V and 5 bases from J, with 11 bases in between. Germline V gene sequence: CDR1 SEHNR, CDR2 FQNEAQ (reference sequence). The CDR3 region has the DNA TGTGCCAGCAGGGGGCGAATTAACAATGAGCAGTTCTTC. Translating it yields CASRGRINNEQFF.

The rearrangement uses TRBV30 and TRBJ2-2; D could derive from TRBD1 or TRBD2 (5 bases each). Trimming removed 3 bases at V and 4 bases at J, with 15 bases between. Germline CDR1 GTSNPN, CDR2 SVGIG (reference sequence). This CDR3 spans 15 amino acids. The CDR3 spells CAWRFGAGGTGELFF. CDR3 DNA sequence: TGTGCCTGGAGGTTCGGGGCAGGAGGCACCGGGGAGCTGTTTTTT.

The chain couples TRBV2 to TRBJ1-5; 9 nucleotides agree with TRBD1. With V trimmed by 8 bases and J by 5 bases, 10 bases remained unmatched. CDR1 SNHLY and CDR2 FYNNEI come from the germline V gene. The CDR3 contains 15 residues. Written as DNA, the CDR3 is TGTGCCAGCTCGGACAGGGGAGAAGTTTATCAGCCCCAGCATTTT. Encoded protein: CASSDRGEVYQPQHF.

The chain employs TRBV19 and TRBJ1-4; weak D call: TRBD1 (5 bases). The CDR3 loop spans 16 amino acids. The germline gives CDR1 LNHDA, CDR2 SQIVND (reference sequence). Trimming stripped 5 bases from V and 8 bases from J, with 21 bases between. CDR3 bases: TGTGCCAGTAGTGGCGCAGGGACCCCCACGATGGAAAAACTGTTTTTT. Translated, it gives CASSGAGTPTMEKLFF.

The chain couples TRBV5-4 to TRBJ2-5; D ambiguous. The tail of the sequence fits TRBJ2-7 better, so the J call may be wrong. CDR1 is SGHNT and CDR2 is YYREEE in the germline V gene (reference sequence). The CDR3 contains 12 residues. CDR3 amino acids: CASSLNNYEQYF. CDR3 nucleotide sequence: TGTGCCAGCAGCTTGAACAACTACGAGCAGTACTTC.

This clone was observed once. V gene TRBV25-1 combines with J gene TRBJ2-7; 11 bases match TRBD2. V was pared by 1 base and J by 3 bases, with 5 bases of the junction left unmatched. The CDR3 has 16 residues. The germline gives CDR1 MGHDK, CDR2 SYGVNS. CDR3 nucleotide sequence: TGTGCCAGCAGTGAATCCCGACTAGCGGGGCACTACGAGCAGTACTTC. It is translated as CASSESRLAGHYEQYF.

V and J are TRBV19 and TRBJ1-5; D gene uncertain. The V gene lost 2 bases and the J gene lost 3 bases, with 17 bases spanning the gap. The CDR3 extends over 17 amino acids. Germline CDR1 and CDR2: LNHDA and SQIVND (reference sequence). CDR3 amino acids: CASSIKGSGEDNQPQHF. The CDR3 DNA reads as TGTGCCAGTAGTATAAAGGGCTCCGGGGAGGACAATCAGCCCCAGCATTTT.

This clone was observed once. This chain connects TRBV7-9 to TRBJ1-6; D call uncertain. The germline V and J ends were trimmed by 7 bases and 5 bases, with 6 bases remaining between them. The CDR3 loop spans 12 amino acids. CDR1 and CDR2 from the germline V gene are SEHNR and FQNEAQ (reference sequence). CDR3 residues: CASNRDNSPLHF. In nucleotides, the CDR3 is TGTGCCAGCAATCGAGATAATTCACCCCTCCACTTT.

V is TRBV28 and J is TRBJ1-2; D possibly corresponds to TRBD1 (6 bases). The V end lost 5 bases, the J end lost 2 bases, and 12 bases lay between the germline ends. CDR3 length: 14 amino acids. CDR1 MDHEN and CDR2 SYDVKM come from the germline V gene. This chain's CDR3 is CASSPGQLNYGYTF. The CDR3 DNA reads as TGTGCCAGCAGTCCTGGACAGCTGAACTATGGCTACACCTTC.

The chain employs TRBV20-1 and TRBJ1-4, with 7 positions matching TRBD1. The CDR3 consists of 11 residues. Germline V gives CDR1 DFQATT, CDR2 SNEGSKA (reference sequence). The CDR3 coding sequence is TGCTTGGGAGGGGGCGGCGAAAAACTGTTTTTT. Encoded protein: CLGGGGEKLFF.

The CDR3: CASSTGPIPLNEQFF. The CDR3 coding sequence is TGTGCCAGCAGCACCGGACCCATTCCCCTCAATGAGCAGTTCTTC. The rearrangement joins TRBV9 to TRBJ2-1; D gene ambiguous. Germline CDR1 SGDLS, CDR2 YYNGEE. CDR3 length: 15 amino acids. V was shortened by 4 bases and J by 6 bases, with 17 bases between the two germline ends.

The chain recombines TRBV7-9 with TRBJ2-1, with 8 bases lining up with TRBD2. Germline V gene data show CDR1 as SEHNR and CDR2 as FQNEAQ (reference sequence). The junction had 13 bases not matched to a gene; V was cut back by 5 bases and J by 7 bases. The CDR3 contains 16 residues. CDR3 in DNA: TGTGCCAGCAGCCATCACAGGACTAGCTTTGAAAATGAGCAGTTCTTC. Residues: CASSHHRTSFENEQFF.

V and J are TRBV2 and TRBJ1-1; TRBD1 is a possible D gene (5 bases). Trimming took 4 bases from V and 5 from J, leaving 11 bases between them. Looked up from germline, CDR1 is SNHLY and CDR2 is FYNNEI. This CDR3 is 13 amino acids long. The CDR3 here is CASSVEGKTEAFF. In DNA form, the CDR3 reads TGTGCCAGCAGTGTCGAGGGGAAGACTGAAGCTTTCTTT.

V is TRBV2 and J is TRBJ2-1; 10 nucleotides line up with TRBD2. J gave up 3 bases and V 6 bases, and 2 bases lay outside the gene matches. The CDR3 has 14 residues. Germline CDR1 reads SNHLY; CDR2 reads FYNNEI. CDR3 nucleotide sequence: TGTGCCAGCAGAGTAGCGGGGGGCTACAATGAGCAGTTCTTC. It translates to CASRVAGGYNEQFF.

The CDR3 region is CASSDVRDRGHEQYF. The CDR3 region has the DNA TGTGCCAGCAGCGACGTCCGGGACAGGGGGCACGAGCAGTACTTC. This sequence joins TRBV2 and TRBJ2-5; 12 bases are shared with TRBD1. The J call may be faulty, since TRBJ2-7 better matches the DNA end. The V gene's germline CDR1 is SNHLY and CDR2 FYNNEI. The CDR3 has 15 amino acids.

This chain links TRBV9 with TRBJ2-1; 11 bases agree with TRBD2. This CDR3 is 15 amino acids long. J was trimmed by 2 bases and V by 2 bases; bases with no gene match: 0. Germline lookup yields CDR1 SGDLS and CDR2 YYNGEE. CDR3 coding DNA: TGTGCCAGCAGCGTGGGACTAGCGGCCTACAATGAGCAGTTCTTC. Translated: CASSVGLAAYNEQFF. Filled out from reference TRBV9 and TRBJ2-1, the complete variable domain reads DSGVTQTPKHLITATGQRVTLRCSPRSGDLSVYWYQQSLDQGLQFLIQYYNGEERAKGNILERFSAQQFPDLHSELNLSSLELGDSALYFCASSVGLAAYNEQFFGPGTRLTVL.

The CDR3 sequence: CAVARGPANEKLFF. CDR3 nucleotide sequence: TGTGCCGTAGCCCGGGGTCCGGCTAATGAAAAACTGTTTTTT. The chain uses TRBV4-2 and TRBJ1-4; no clear D. The CDR3 extends over 14 amino acids. Germline V CDR1 and CDR2: LGHNA, YNFKEQ. V was trimmed by 11 bases and J by 3 bases, leaving 16 bases between them.

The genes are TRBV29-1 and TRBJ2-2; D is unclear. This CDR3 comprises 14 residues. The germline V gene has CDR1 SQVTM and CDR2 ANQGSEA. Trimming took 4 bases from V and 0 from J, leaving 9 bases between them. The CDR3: CSVVPDANTGELFF. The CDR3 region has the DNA TGCAGCGTTGTTCCGGACGCGAACACCGGGGAGCTGTTTTTT.

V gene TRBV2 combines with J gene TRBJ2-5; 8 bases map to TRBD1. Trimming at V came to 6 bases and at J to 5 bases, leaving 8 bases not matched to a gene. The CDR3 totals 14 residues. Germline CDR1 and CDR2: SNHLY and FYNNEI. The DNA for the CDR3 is TGTGCCAGCAGGGCCGGGACAGGCTGGGAGACCCAGTACTTC. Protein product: CASRAGTGWETQYF.